The 16 T cell receptor beta chains reported below all come from one sample, sequenced in a study of blood T cell repertoires in COVID-19 (dated by TCRdb to the early 2020s). Library generation was performed with the immunoSEQ multiplex PCR assay. The source is immuneACCESS, and TCRdb retained only in-frame sequences with V and J called. Part of the clones is not carried over; for the studies checked, unresolved V genes explain less than half of this, and the remainder is unexplained. This sample lists tens of thousands of clones; 75% to 90% were detected once. Roughly a fifth of the sample is held by the ten biggest clonotypes. Sequenced material: peripheral blood. All receptors derive from a woman of 80 years or more with COVID-19, enrolled during active disease.

The chain uses TRBV18 and TRBJ1-1, with a tentative D call TRBD1 (5 bases). V was pared by 4 bases and J by 1 base, with 7 bases between. In germline, CDR1 is KGHSH, CDR2 LQKENI. The CDR3 loop spans 13 amino acids. This chain's CDR3 is CASSQGRNTEAFF. The CDR3 bases are TGTGCCAGCTCACAGGGGCGGAACACTGAAGCTTTCTTT.

The DNA for the CDR3 is TGCGCCAGCAGCCAAGATCCAACAGGGTCGGAGTCCTATAATTCACCCCTCCACTTT. Translation gives CASSQDPTGSESYNSPLHF. The gene calls are TRBV4-1 and TRBJ1-6, with D perhaps matching TRBD1 (6 bases). The V end lost 0 bases, the J end lost 1 base, and 16 bases lay between the germline ends. This CDR3 spans 19 amino acids. Germline V gene lookup returns CDR1 MGHRA and CDR2 YSYEKL.

The genes are TRBV27 and TRBJ1-5, with D perhaps matching TRBD1 (6 bases). Germline V lookup: CDR1 MNHEY, CDR2 SMNVEV (reference sequence). V dropped 2 bases and J dropped 1 base, with 6 bases sitting between them. The CDR3 is made up of 14 amino acids. The CDR3 sequence: CASSLQGSNQPQHF. For the CDR3, the DNA is TGTGCCAGCAGTTTACAGGGGAGCAATCAGCCCCAGCATTTT.

V is TRBV29-1 and J is TRBJ2-6; weak D call: TRBD2 (5 bases). CDR3 length equals 14 residues. The V gene lost 5 bases and the J gene lost 2 bases, with 10 bases spanning the gap. Germline V CDR1 and CDR2: SQVTM, ANQGSEA. CDR3 bases: TGCAGCGTTTCCCCCGGGGCTGGGGCCAACGTCCTGACTTTC. Translation gives CSVSPGAGANVLTF.

In this sample, this clone turned up a few times. The V call is TRBV12-1, the J call TRBJ2-7; whether TRBD1, the table's D call, matches the DNA was not checked. TRBV12-1 represents a pseudogene. The CDR3 sequence is 15 residues long. The DNA of the CDR3 is TGTGCCAGCAGCGACCTCGGACAGGAAGCCTACGAGCAGTACTTC. The encoded protein is CASSDLGQEAYEQYF.

This chain uses TRBV6-6 with TRBJ1-2; a weak D match, TRBD1 (5 bases). CDR1 and CDR2 (germline): MNHNY, SVGAGI (reference sequence). V lost 2 bases, J lost 4 bases, and 11 bases lay in between. The CDR3 loop spans 14 amino acids. CDR3 amino acids: CASSYPLGLYGYTF. CDR3 DNA sequence: TGTGCCAGCAGTTACCCCCTGGGGCTCTATGGCTACACCTTC.

The chain carries TRBV2 and TRBJ2-7, with D perhaps TRBD2 (5 bases). CDR3 size: 14 residues. Germline CDR1 is SNHLY and CDR2 is FYNNEI. V gave up 4 bases and J gave up 5 bases, with 15 bases separating them. This CDR3 is CASSGPGSAHEQYF. The CDR3 region has the DNA TGTGCCAGCAGTGGCCCGGGGTCCGCCCACGAGCAGTACTTC.

This clone was seen a few times. The chain is built from TRBV5-4 and TRBJ2-5, with 11 bases fitting TRBD2. The CDR3 sequence is 18 residues long. Per germline, CDR1 SGHNT and CDR2 YYREEE (reference sequence). Germline trimming cut 4 bases from V and 6 bases from J; bases unmatched to any gene: 17. The CDR3, as DNA: TGTGCCAGCAGCGCGTCGTATCTAGCGGGGGGCAGGGAGAAGACCCAGTACTTC. It is translated as CASSASYLAGGREKTQYF.

This clone was recorded once. This sequence joins TRBV5-1 and TRBJ2-7; possibly TRBD1 for D (6 bases). CDR1 and CDR2 (germline): SGHRS, YFSETQ. This CDR3 is built from 15 residues. Deletions cut 3 bases from V and 2 bases from J, with 15 bases between. CDR3 amino acids: CASSSSWGPTYEQYF. Here the CDR3 DNA reads TGCGCCAGCAGCTCCTCCTGGGGGCCCACCTACGAGCAGTACTTC.

J is TRBJ2-1 and V is TRBV6-1; perhaps TRBD1 as D (6 bases). Looked up from germline, CDR1 is MNHNS and CDR2 is SASEGT. The CDR3 has 15 amino acids. V lost 6 bases, J lost 7 bases, and 19 bases lay in between. The CDR3 here is CASRGAGVRVNEQFF. CDR3 DNA: TGTGCCAGCAGGGGAGCAGGGGTAAGGGTAAATGAGCAGTTCTTC.

This rearrangement joins TRBV5-1 to TRBJ2-3; TRBD1 matches at 7 bases. The CDR3 loop spans 15 amino acids. The V gene's germline CDR1 is SGHRS and CDR2 YFSETQ. V lost 0 bases, J lost 1 base, and 2 bases stayed unmatched. CDR3 bases: TGCGCCAGCAGCTTGGGACAGGGACGCACAGATACGCAGTATTTT. This encodes CASSLGQGRTDTQYF.

The chain recombines TRBV29-1 with TRBJ2-2; possibly TRBD1 for D (5 bases). Germline loops: CDR1 SQVTM, CDR2 ANQGSEA. The V end lost 4 bases, the J end lost 2 bases, and 8 bases lay between the germline ends. The CDR3 is made up of 13 amino acids. CDR3 DNA: TGCAGCGTTGGTCGGACAAACACCGGGGAGCTGTTTTTT. This gives the protein CSVGRTNTGELFF.

This rearrangement joins TRBV10-3 to TRBJ2-3; 14 bases fit TRBD2. The CDR3 covers 15 residues. Germline CDR1 is ENHRY and CDR2 is SYGVKD. J lost 5 bases, V lost 8 bases, and 6 bases had no gene match. The CDR3: CAIQGLAGGKDTQYF. The DNA for the CDR3 is TGTGCCATCCAAGGACTAGCGGGGGGTAAAGATACGCAGTATTTT.

The rearrangement joins TRBV5-4 to TRBJ2-1, with D maybe TRBD2 (7 bases). The germline V and J ends were trimmed by 0 bases and 6 bases, with 10 bases remaining between them. The CDR3 covers 14 residues. The germline V gene encodes CDR1 SGHNT and CDR2 YYREEE (reference sequence). The CDR3 nucleotides read TGTGCCAGCAGCTTGGGGGGGGGCCCCAATGAGCAGTTCTTC. Protein sequence: CASSLGGGPNEQFF. Complete variable domain (other parts from reference TRBV5-4 and TRBJ2-1): ETGVTQSPTHLIKTRGQQVTLRCSSQSGHNTVSWYQQALGQGPQFIFQYYREEENGRGNFPPRFSGLQFPNYSSELNVNALELDDSALYLCASSLGGGPNEQFFGPGTRLTVL.

This chain connects TRBV6-4 to TRBJ2-1, with a possible D match to TRBD2 (5 bases). Germline assignment: CDR1 MRHNA and CDR2 SNTAGT. CDR3 length equals 15 residues. V gave up 4 bases and J gave up 7 bases, with 17 bases separating them. CDR3 loop: CASSVIGVADNEQFF. CDR3 sequence (DNA): TGTGCCAGCAGTGTAATCGGGGTAGCCGATAATGAGCAGTTCTTC.

CDR3 DNA: TGTGCCAGCAGTGGACAGGGAATCGGGGAGCTGTTTTTT. Its translation: CASSGQGIGELFF. The chain uses TRBV2 and TRBJ2-2; 7 bases map to TRBD1. Germline CDR1 is SNHLY and CDR2 is FYNNEI. CDR3 size: 13 residues. V was clipped by 4 bases and J by 7 bases; unmatched bases: 3.